This record covers a single T cell receptor (beta chain). The data originate from a study of blood T cell repertoires in COVID-19. The CDR3 is made up of 13 amino acids. V gave up 0 bases and J gave up 9 bases, with 12 bases separating them. The repertoire was sequenced with immunoSEQ multiplex PCR; TCRdb's copy has only in-frame clones and lacks some. The table lists 400,000 to 450,000 clones, 85% to 90% of them singletons. The chain is built from TRBV12-3 or TRBV12-4 and TRBJ2-7; a possible D gene is TRBD1 (6 bases). The receptor was derived from a man aged 25-40 years who had recovered from COVID-19. Material: PBMCs or T cells enriched from blood (not recorded which). As DNA, the CDR3 is TGTGCCAGCAGTTTAGCGCGACAGGCTCGGCAGTACTTC. Translated: CASSLARQARQYF.